This T cell receptor beta chain was recorded in a study of Graves' ophthalmopathy and Graves' hyperthyroidism. The wider study: Peripheral blood samples were taken at initial diagnosis, before any treatment.

Findings of the study overall: Most thyroid-expanded clonotypes exceeding 0.001 frequency were also found in blood. Progression of ophthalmopathy was predicted by the model with roughly 71% sensitivity and around 72% specificity.

The CDR3 consists of 14 residues. V was cut by 3 bases and J by 2 bases, with 10 bases left in between. Transcripts of RNA were the source for amplifying TCR beta CDR3 regions. First-round RT-PCR employed HTBI primers, with a second-round multiplex PCR after it. Via MiXCR, TCRdb re-called the multiplex PCR reads, giving one row per CDR3 protein. The sample holds over 500,000 distinct CDR3 sequences, about a fifth seen once. This clonotype was detected only a few times. Its antigen is currently unknown. Newly diagnosed hyperthyroidism donors, aged 18 to 65, duration under 2 months. The chain links TRBV12-3 or TRBV12-4 to TRBJ1-2; D is undetermined. Sequenced sample: peripheral blood. The TCR originated in a woman aged 18-30 years with stable Graves' hyperthyroidism. Some clones in this sample may be carry-over from other donors' samples. The CDR3 DNA sequence: TGTGCCAGCAGTTTTGACATATCCAACTATGGCTACACCTTC. Translation gives CASSFDISNYGYTF.